Following are 30 T cell receptor beta chains from one sample sequenced in a study of blood T cell repertoires in COVID-19 (TCRdb year 2020). Preparation of the library involved the immunoSEQ multiplex PCR assay. In its TCRdb copy, this immuneACCESS table keeps in-frame sequences only and misses some clones. Where compared with another copy, unresolved V genes explain less than half of these, and the others have no known cause. The sample table lists fewer than 650,000 clones, about 88% of them with a count of one. The ten top clones hold about 8.2% of the sample. Sequenced: peripheral blood. These receptors came from a woman aged 45 to 65 with COVID-19, enrolled during active disease.

This chain joins TRBV2 and TRBJ1-1, with D perhaps TRBD1 (5 bases). In germline, CDR1 is SNHLY, CDR2 FYNNEI. With 0 bases removed from V and 5 bases from J, the gap between germline ends came to 13 bases. The CDR3 is 15 residues long. CDR3 amino acids: CASSEAAGMGTEAFF. DNA of the CDR3: TGTGCCAGCAGTGAAGCGGCAGGGATGGGGACTGAAGCTTTCTTT.

V usage is TRBV30 and J usage is TRBJ2-1, with 7 positions matching TRBD2. The germline V gene encodes CDR1 GTSNPN and CDR2 SVGIG (reference sequence). Trimming cost V 7 bases and J 1 base; bases outside gene matches: 4. This CDR3 has 13 residues. CDR3 region: CASNGGSYNEQFF. CDR3 coding DNA: TGTGCCTCAAACGGGGGGTCCTACAATGAGCAGTTCTTC.

The chain uses TRBV2 and TRBJ1-2, with D perhaps TRBD1 (5 bases). The CDR3 loop spans 14 amino acids. The germline CDR1 and CDR2 sequences are SNHLY and FYNNEI. V lost 4 bases, J lost 5 bases, and 14 bases lay in between. The CDR3 coding sequence is TGTGCCAGCAGTGTACTACAGGAAGGGTATGGCTACACCTTC. This translates into CASSVLQEGYGYTF.

The chain is built from TRBV27 and TRBJ1-1, with D tentatively TRBD1 (6 bases). Deletions cut 2 bases from V and 3 bases from J, with 7 bases between. CDR1 MNHEY and CDR2 SMNVEV come from the germline V gene (reference sequence). The CDR3 spans 13 residues. Here the CDR3 DNA reads TGTGCCAGCAGTTTAACAGGGTACACTGAAGCTTTCTTT. Its translation is CASSLTGYTEAFF.

The chain couples TRBV6-6 to TRBJ2-3; tentative D call: TRBD2 (5 bases). The V gene lost 5 bases and the J gene lost 0 bases, with 12 bases spanning the gap. This CDR3 is built from 15 residues. Germline CDR1 is MNHNY and CDR2 is SVGAGI (reference sequence). This chain's CDR3 is CASSRGSSSTDTQYF. CDR3 sequence (DNA): TGTGCCAGCAGTAGAGGGAGTTCTAGCACAGATACGCAGTATTTT.

The chain uses TRBV5-1 and TRBJ2-2, with a weak D call TRBD2 (5 bases). The CDR3 is made up of 14 amino acids. Germline assignment: CDR1 SGHRS and CDR2 YFSETQ. Trimming took 4 bases from V and 5 from J, leaving 12 bases between them. The DNA of the CDR3 is TGCGCCAGCAGCCGCGGGCTGGATACCGGGGAGCTGTTTTTT. Amino acids: CASSRGLDTGELFF.

This sequence joins TRBV11-2 and TRBJ1-2; tentatively, D is TRBD1 (6 bases). This CDR3 has 16 residues. Trimming pared 4 bases from V and 8 bases from J, leaving 23 bases between. CDR1 is SGHAT, CDR2 FQNNGV, per germline. The CDR3 DNA is TGTGCCAGCAGCTCAAATCTCCACGGGACACGGTACGGCTACACCTTC. Encoded protein: CASSSNLHGTRYGYTF.

This clone was detected only once. The V call is TRBV9, the J call TRBJ2-2, with a weak D call TRBD2 (5 bases). Germline CDR1 and CDR2: SGDLS and YYNGEE. CDR3 length equals 15 residues. V lost 2 bases to trimming and J lost 4 bases, with 12 bases between them. CDR3 bases: TGTGCCAGCAGCGTGGGAGTAGGCAGCACCGGGGAGCTGTTTTTT. This encodes CASSVGVGSTGELFF.

The rearrangement joins TRBV28 to TRBJ1-2; 9 bases align to TRBD1. V lost 5 bases to trimming and J lost 2 bases; unmatched junction nucleotides: 3. The CDR3 totals 14 residues. CDR1 is MDHEN and CDR2 is SYDVKM in the germline V gene. The CDR3 coding sequence is TGTGCCAGCAGTGAAGACAGGGGGAACTATGGCTACACCTTC. Residues: CASSEDRGNYGYTF.

There are a few counts of this clone. V usage is TRBV6-5 and J usage is TRBJ1-1; D call uncertain. Germline-derived CDR1 and CDR2 are MNHEY and SVGAGI. The CDR3 consists of 14 residues. Trimming took off 0 bases at V and 6 bases at J, with 11 bases between the two ends. In DNA, the CDR3 is TGTGCCAGCAGTTACTCGAGTCCATTGTCTGAAGCTTTCTTT. It yields the protein CASSYSSPLSEAFF.

This clone came up a few times. CDR3 coding DNA: TGTGCCAGCAGTTACCCCGAAACGCAGGGCTATGGCTACACCTTC. Translating it yields CASSYPETQGYGYTF. This chain joins TRBV6-5 and TRBJ1-2; D might be TRBD1 (5 bases). Trimming took 2 bases from V and 4 from J, leaving 14 bases between them. This CDR3 contains 15 residues. In germline, CDR1 is MNHEY, CDR2 SVGAGI.

This clone was found a few times. The gene calls are TRBV19 and TRBJ1-4; TRBD1 might be the D (5 bases). The germline gives CDR1 LNHDA, CDR2 SQIVND (reference sequence). Trimming cost V 3 bases and J 8 bases, with 13 bases left between them. The CDR3 runs 14 residues. CDR3 bases: TGTGCCAGTAGTATGATGCAGGGTTGGGAAAAACTGTTTTTT. Translation gives CASSMMQGWEKLFF.

This clone was picked up a small number of times. This chain connects TRBV7-6 to TRBJ2-7, with D possibly being TRBD1 (6 bases). The germline gives CDR1 SGHVS, CDR2 FNYEAQ. V lost 1 base, J lost 0 bases, and 10 bases lay in between. CDR3 length: 15 residues. CDR3 region: CASSLGDNPSYEQYF. CDR3 coding DNA: TGTGCCAGCAGCTTAGGGGACAACCCCTCCTACGAGCAGTACTTC.

The chain employs TRBV7-9 and TRBJ1-1, with unresolved D. The germline V gene has CDR1 SEHNR and CDR2 FQNEAQ (reference sequence). Trimming cost V 2 bases and J 5 bases, with 18 bases left between them. This CDR3 has 16 residues. In DNA, the CDR3 is TGTGCCAGCAGCTTAACCAAAGGGCTGACGGGAACTGAAGCTTTCTTT. This gives the protein CASSLTKGLTGTEAFF.

This clone occurred a few times. The gene calls are TRBV2 and TRBJ1-5; D is undetermined. V lost 8 bases, J lost 0 bases, and 8 bases lay in between. The CDR3 has 13 residues. Germline assignment: CDR1 SNHLY and CDR2 FYNNEI. The CDR3 sequence: CASVRDSNQPQHF. The DNA for the CDR3 is TGTGCCAGCGTTAGAGATAGCAATCAGCCCCAGCATTTT.

CDR3 sequence reads: CASSAHTVQETQYF. The CDR3 DNA is TGTGCCAGCAGCGCCCACACAGTACAAGAGACCCAGTACTTC. The rearrangement joins TRBV9 to TRBJ2-5; D ambiguous. The germline V gene has CDR1 SGDLS and CDR2 YYNGEE. Trimming took off 3 bases at V and 2 bases at J, with 11 bases between the two ends. The CDR3 consists of 14 residues.

The chain couples TRBV11-2 to TRBJ2-5; D is uncertain. The V end was cut by 3 bases, the J end by 5 bases, with 13 bases between. This CDR3 spans 14 amino acids. From germline, CDR1 is SGHAT and CDR2 FQNNGV. The CDR3 spells CASSFLQSWETQYF. In DNA form, the CDR3 reads TGTGCCAGCAGCTTTCTACAGTCCTGGGAGACCCAGTACTTC. Using reference TRBV11-2 and TRBJ2-5 for the parts outside the CDR3, the full variable domain is EAGVAQSPRYKIIEKRQSVAFWCNPISGHATLYWYQQILGQGPKLLIQFQNNGVVDDSQLPKDRFSAERLKGVDSTLKIQPAKLEDSAVYLCASSFLQSWETQYFGPGTRLLVL.

The table lists this clone with a few counts. V gene TRBV2 combines with J gene TRBJ1-5; tentative D call: TRBD1 (5 bases). Germline CDR1 and CDR2: SNHLY and FYNNEI. The V end lost 6 bases, the J end lost 7 bases, and 19 bases lay between the germline ends. This CDR3 has 15 residues. The CDR3, as DNA: TGTGCCAGCAGGAGGGGTTTAGGAGGGAGACAGCCCCAGCATTTT. It yields the protein CASRRGLGGRQPQHF.

This clone was counted once. V and J are TRBV7-9 and TRBJ1-3; D is perhaps TRBD1 (6 bases). CDR1 is SEHNR, CDR2 FQNEAQ, per germline (reference sequence). The CDR3 is 13 residues long. V dropped 8 bases and J dropped 0 bases, with 8 bases sitting between them. CDR3: CASGQSSGNTIYF. CDR3 DNA: TGTGCCAGCGGACAGAGCTCTGGAAACACCATATATTTT.

The V and J genes are TRBV15 and TRBJ1-5; D unresolved. The CDR3 is 15 residues long. The germline V gene encodes CDR1 LNHNV and CDR2 YYDKDF (reference sequence). With 3 bases removed from V and 0 bases from J, the gap between germline ends came to 9 bases. CDR3 loop: CATSRAPHSNQPQHF. As DNA, the CDR3 is TGTGCCACCAGCAGGGCCCCCCATAGCAATCAGCCCCAGCATTTT.

This chain joins TRBV29-1 and TRBJ2-7, with D possibly TRBD1 on 7 matching bases. The CDR3 totals 13 residues. Deletions cut 2 bases from V and 6 bases from J, with 14 bases between. Germline CDR1 reads SQVTM; CDR2 reads ANQGSEA. This chain's CDR3 is CSVELQGRTEQYF. The CDR3 region has the DNA TGCAGCGTTGAATTACAGGGGAGGACCGAGCAGTACTTC.

The V call is TRBV7-8, the J call TRBJ2-3, with a tentative D call TRBD2 (6 bases). V lost 5 bases and J lost 3, with 15 bases in between. The CDR3 has 15 amino acids. Per germline, CDR1 SGHVS and CDR2 FQNEAQ. The CDR3 bases are TGTGCCAGCAGCAACTCGGGACTCGGGACAGATACGCAGTATTTT. This gives the protein CASSNSGLGTDTQYF.

This chain links TRBV6-5 with TRBJ1-2; unclear D gene. Germline values: CDR1 MNHEY, CDR2 SVGAGI. V was clipped by 5 bases and J by 3 bases, with 10 bases between them. CDR3 size: 13 residues. CDR3 amino acids: CASSPSLHYGYTF. The CDR3 nucleotides read TGTGCCAGCAGTCCATCACTCCACTATGGCTACACCTTC.

The V gene is TRBV19, the J gene TRBJ1-4, with a possible D match to TRBD1 (6 bases). The CDR3 is 17 residues long. Germline CDR1 is LNHDA and CDR2 is SQIVND (reference sequence). V lost 5 bases and J 7 bases, leaving 23 bases between the germline ends. The CDR3, as DNA: TGTGCCAGTAGTCCAGGCGGCATCCGACAGGCGGGTGAAAAACTGTTTTTT. Translating it yields CASSPGGIRQAGEKLFF.

The CDR3 sequence is CASGQGNNQPQHF. In DNA form, the CDR3 reads TGTGCCAGTGGACAGGGGAACAATCAGCCCCAGCATTTT. This chain links TRBV19 with TRBJ1-5, with 9 bases fitting TRBD1. Trimming took 8 bases from V and 3 from J; bases not matched to a gene: 2. The germline CDR1 and CDR2 sequences are LNHDA and SQIVND (reference sequence). The CDR3 has 13 amino acids.

The chain recombines TRBV9 with TRBJ1-1; 7 bases are shared with TRBD1. Germline CDR1 and CDR2: SGDLS and YYNGEE. With V trimmed by 7 bases and J by 4 bases, 10 bases remained unmatched. There are 14 residues in the CDR3. In nucleotides, the CDR3 is TGTGCCAGCGACAGGGAAGGGAGGATCACTGAAGCTTTCTTT. Amino acid sequence: CASDREGRITEAFF.

This chain links TRBV28 with TRBJ2-7; D is ambiguous. V was clipped by 5 bases and J by 2 bases, with 13 bases between them. The germline V gene has CDR1 MDHEN and CDR2 SYDVKM. This CDR3 comprises 14 residues. In nucleotides, the CDR3 is TGTGCCAGCAGTCCGAGTTTAAACCCCTACGAGCAGTACTTC. It is translated as CASSPSLNPYEQYF.

Turning to this clone: Other DNA sequences from this sample encode an identical CDR3 as well. The gene calls are TRBV19 and TRBJ1-4; 8 nucleotides align to TRBD1. Germline V CDR1 and CDR2: LNHDA, SQIVND (reference sequence). The junction had 4 bases not matched to a gene; V was cut back by 5 bases and J by 8 bases. The CDR3 is 13 residues long. As DNA, the CDR3 is TGTGCCAGTAGTGGACAGGGAGGAGAAAAACTGTTTTTT. It translates to CASSGQGGEKLFF.

This chain joins TRBV5-1 and TRBJ1-1, with no clear D. Germline loops: CDR1 SGHRS, CDR2 YFSETQ. The CDR3 totals 18 residues. Trimming took 0 bases from V and 1 from J, leaving 19 bases between them. CDR3: CASSLGPAGSPGNTEAFF. In DNA form, the CDR3 reads TGCGCCAGCAGCTTGGGTCCCGCGGGTAGCCCGGGGAACACTGAAGCTTTCTTT.

The gene calls are TRBV5-4 and TRBJ2-5; tentatively, D is TRBD2 (6 bases). Germline CDR1 reads SGHNT; CDR2 reads YYREEE (reference sequence). CDR3 size: 13 residues. The V end was cut by 4 bases, the J end by 2 bases, with 9 bases between. In DNA, the CDR3 is TGTGCCAGCAGCCCCGGGGGACAAGAGACCCAGTACTTC. Protein product: CASSPGGQETQYF.